The following is a TCR beta chain sequence with its context. TCRdb's copy holds only in-frame clones and misses some; the assay was immunoSEQ multiplex PCR. Of some 390,000 clones listed, 80% to 90% were seen once; the top ten hold 2.3%. This entry is derived from a study of blood T cell repertoires in COVID-19. Background on the study: Samples came from the United States, Italy and Spain, spanning acute and convalescent COVID-19. PBMCs, B-cell-depleted T cells, or T cells were the source of the cDNA or gDNA that made up the material.

The CDR3 extends over 16 amino acids. The germline CDR1 and CDR2 sequences are MGHRA and YSYEKL. Germline trimming cut 3 bases from V and 6 bases from J; bases unmatched to any gene: 3. The rearrangement joins TRBV4-1 to TRBJ2-3, with 16 positions matching TRBD2. This receptor was identified in a woman aged 55-70 years with COVID-19, enrolled during active disease. What was sequenced was peripheral blood. CDR3 residues: CASSQGLAGGVDTQYF. The DNA of the CDR3 is TGCGCCAGCAGCCAGGGACTAGCGGGGGGGGTGGATACGCAGTATTTT.